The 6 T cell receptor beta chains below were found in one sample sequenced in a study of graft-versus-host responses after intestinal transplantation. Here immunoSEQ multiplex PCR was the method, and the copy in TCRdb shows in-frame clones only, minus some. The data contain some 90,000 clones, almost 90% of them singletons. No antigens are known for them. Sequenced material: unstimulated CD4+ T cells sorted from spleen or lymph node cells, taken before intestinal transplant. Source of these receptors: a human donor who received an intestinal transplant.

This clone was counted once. The CDR3, as DNA: TGTGCCAGCAGCCCTGACAGCTTCTACAATGAGCAGTTCTTC. Translation: CASSPDSFYNEQFF. V usage is TRBV7-2 and J usage is TRBJ2-1; TRBD1 is a possible D gene (5 bases). The CDR3 has 14 amino acids. Trimming shortened V by 5 bases and J by 3 bases, and 11 bases separated the two germline ends. Germline V gives CDR1 SGHTA, CDR2 FQGNSA.

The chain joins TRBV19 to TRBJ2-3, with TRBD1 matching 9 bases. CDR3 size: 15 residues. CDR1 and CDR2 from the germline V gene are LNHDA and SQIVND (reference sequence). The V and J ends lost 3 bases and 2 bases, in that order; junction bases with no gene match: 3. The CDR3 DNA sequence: TGTGCCAGTAGTATTGGACAGGGGCCCACAGATACGCAGTATTTT. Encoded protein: CASSIGQGPTDTQYF.

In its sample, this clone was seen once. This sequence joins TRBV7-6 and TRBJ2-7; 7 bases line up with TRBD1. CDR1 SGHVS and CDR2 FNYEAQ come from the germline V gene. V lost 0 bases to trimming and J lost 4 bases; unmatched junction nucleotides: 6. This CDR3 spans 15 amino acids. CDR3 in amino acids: CASSLAPGQAYEQYF. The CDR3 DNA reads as TGTGCCAGCAGCTTAGCGCCCGGACAGGCATACGAGCAGTACTTC.

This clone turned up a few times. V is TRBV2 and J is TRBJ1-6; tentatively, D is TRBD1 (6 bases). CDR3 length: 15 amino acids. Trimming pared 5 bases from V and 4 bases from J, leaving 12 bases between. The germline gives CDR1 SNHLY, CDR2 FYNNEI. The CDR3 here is CASSTNTGYNSPLHF. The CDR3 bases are TGTGCCAGCAGTACCAATACAGGGTATAATTCACCCCTCCACTTT.

The CDR3 here is CASSYSPGQGNEQYF. DNA for the CDR3: TGTGCCAGCAGTTACTCCCCGGGACAGGGGAACGAGCAGTACTTC. The chain has TRBV6-6 and TRBJ2-7; 10 positions agree with TRBD1. The ends lost 0 bases at V and 5 bases at J; junction bases unmatched: 4. Germline V gives CDR1 MNHNY, CDR2 SVGAGI (reference sequence). The CDR3 covers 15 residues.

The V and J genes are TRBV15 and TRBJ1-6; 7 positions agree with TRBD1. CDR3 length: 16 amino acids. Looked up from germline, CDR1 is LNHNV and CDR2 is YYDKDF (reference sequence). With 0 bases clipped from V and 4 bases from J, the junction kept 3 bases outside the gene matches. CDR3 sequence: CATSRDPGGYNSPLHF. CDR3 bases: TGTGCCACCAGCAGAGATCCAGGGGGTTATAATTCACCCCTCCACTTT.